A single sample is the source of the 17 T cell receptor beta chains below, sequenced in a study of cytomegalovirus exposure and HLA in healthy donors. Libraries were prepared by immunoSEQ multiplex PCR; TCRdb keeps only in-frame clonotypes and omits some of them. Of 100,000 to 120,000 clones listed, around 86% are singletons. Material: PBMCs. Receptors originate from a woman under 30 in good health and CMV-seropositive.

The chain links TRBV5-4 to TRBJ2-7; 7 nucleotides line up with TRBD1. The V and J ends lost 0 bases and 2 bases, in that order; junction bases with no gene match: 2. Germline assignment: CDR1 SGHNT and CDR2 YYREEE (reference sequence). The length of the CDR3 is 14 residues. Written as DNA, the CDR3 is TGTGCCAGCAGCTTGGAGGGACAGACCTACGAGCAGTACTTC. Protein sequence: CASSLEGQTYEQYF. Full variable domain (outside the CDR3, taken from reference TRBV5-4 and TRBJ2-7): ETGVTQSPTHLIKTRGQQVTLRCSSQSGHNTVSWYQQALGQGPQFIFQYYREEENGRGNFPPRFSGLQFPNYSSELNVNALELDDSALYLCASSLEGQTYEQYFGPGTRLTVT.

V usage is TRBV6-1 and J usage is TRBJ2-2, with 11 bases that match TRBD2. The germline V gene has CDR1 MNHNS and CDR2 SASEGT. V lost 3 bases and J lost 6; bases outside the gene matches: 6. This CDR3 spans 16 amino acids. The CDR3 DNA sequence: TGTGCCAGCAGTGAGAATAGCGGGAGGGCCGCCGGGGAGCTGTTTTTT. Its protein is CASSENSGRAAGELFF.

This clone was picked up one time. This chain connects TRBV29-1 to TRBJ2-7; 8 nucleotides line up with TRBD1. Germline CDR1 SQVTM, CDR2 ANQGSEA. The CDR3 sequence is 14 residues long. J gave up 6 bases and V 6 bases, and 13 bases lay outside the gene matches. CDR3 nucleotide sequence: TGCAGCGTCGTCCGACAGGGGAGGTCACCCGAGCAGTACTTC. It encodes CSVVRQGRSPEQYF.

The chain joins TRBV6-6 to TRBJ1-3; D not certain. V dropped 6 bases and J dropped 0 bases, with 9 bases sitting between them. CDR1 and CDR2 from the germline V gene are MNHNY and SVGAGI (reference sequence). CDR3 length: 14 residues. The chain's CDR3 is CASSRGSSGNTIYF. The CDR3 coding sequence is TGTGCCAGCAGCCGAGGGAGCTCTGGAAACACCATATATTTT.

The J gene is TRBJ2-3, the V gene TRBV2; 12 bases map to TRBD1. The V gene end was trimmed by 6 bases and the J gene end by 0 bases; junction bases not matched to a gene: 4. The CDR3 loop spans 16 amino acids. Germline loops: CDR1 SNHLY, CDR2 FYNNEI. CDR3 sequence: CASRGGQGASTDTQYF. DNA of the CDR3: TGTGCCAGCAGGGGGGGACAGGGGGCGAGCACAGATACGCAGTATTTT.

The CDR3, as DNA: TGTGCCACCAGCAGAGAACAGGTGTTTTTCACTGGGGCCAACGTCCTGACTTTC. It codes for CATSREQVFFTGANVLTF. The chain combines TRBV15 with TRBJ2-6; possible D gene TRBD1, 5 bases. The length of the CDR3 is 18 residues. CDR1 is LNHNV and CDR2 is YYDKDF in the germline V gene (reference sequence). V was clipped by 0 bases and J by 2 bases, with 14 bases between them.

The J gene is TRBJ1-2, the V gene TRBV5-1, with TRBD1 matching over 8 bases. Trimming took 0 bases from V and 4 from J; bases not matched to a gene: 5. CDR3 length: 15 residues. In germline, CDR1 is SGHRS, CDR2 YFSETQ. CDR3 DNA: TGCGCCAGCAGCTTGGTCTCAGGGGGCAGCTATGGCTACACCTTC. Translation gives CASSLVSGGSYGYTF.

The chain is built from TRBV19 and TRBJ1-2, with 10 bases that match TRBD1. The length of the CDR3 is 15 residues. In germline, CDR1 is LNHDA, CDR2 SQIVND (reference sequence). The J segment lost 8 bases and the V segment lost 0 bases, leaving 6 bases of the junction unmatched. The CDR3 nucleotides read TGTGCCAGTAGTATAGACTCCGGGACAGGGGACGGCTACACCTTC. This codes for CASSIDSGTGDGYTF.

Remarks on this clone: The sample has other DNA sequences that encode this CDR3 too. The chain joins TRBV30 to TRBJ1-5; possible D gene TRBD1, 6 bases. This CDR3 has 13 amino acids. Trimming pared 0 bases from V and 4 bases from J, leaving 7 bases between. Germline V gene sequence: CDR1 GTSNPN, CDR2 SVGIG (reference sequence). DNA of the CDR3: TGTGCCTGGAGTGTAGGGGGTAATCAGCCCCAGCATTTT. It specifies CAWSVGGNQPQHF.

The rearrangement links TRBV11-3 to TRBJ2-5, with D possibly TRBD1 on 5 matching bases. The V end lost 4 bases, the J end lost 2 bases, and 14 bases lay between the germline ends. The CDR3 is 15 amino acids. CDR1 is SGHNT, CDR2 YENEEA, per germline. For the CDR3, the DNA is TGTGCCAGCAGCTCCCCCCAGACAGCGCAAGAGACCCAGTACTTC. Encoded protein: CASSSPQTAQETQYF.

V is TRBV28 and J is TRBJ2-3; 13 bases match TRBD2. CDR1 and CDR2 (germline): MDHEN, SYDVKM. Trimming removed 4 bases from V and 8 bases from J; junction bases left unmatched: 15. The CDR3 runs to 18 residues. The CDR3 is CASSSGTSGVTLSGTQYF. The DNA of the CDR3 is TGTGCCAGCAGTTCTGGGACTAGCGGGGTTACGCTATCGGGTACGCAGTATTTT.

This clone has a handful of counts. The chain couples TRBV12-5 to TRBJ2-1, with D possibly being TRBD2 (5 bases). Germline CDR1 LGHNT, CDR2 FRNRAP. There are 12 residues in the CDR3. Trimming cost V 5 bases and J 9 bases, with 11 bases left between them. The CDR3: CASGLGEGEQFF. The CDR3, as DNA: TGTGCTAGTGGTCTGGGTGAGGGTGAGCAGTTCTTC.

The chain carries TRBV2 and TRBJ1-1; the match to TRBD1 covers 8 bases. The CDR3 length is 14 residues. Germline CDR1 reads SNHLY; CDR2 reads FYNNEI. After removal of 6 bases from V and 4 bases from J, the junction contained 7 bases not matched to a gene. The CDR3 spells CASSGIGQGTEAFF. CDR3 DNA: TGTGCCAGCAGCGGGATCGGACAGGGCACTGAAGCTTTCTTT.

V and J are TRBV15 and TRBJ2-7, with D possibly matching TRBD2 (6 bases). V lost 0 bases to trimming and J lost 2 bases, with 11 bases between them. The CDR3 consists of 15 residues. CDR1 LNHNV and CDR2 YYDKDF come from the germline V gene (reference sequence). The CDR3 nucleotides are TGTGCCACCAGCAGAGATGTGCGGGGCCCCTACGAGCAGTACTTC. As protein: CATSRDVRGPYEQYF.

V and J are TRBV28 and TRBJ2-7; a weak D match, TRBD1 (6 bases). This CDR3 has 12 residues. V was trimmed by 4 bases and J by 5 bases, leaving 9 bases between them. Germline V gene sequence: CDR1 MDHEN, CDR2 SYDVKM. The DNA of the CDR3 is TGTGCCAGCAGTTCCCAGGGGAACGAGCAGTACTTC. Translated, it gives CASSSQGNEQYF.

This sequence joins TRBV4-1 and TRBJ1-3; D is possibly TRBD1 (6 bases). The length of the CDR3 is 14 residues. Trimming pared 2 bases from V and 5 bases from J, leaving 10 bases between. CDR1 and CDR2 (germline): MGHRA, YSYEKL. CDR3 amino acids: CASSQRQVRNTIYF. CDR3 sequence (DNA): TGCGCCAGCAGCCAACGACAGGTTCGAAACACCATATATTTT.

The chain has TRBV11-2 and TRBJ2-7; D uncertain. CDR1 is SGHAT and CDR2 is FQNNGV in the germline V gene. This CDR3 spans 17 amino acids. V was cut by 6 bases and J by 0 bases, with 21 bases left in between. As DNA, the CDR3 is TGTGCCAGCAGGGAGAGAGTAGGCAGCGATAGCTCCTACGAGCAGTACTTC. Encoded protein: CASRERVGSDSSYEQYF.